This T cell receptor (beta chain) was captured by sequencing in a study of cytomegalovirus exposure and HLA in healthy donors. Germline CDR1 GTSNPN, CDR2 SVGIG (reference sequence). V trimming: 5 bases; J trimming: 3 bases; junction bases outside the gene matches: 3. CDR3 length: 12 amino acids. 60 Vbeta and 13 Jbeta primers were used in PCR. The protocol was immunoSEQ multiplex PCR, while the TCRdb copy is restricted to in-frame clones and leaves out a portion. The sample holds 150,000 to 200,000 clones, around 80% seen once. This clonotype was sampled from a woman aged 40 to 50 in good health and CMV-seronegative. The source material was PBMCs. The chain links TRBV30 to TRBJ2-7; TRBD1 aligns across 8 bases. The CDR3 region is CAWGGTGYEQYF. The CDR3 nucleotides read TGTGCCTGGGGGGGGACAGGCTACGAGCAGTACTTC.